This TCR beta chain originates from a study of blood T cell repertoires in COVID-19. About the research overall: Collection of acute and convalescent COVID-19 samples took place in the United States, Italy and Spain. The cDNA or gDNA used as material had been derived from T cells, B-cell-depleted T cells, or PBMCs.

V was clipped by 5 bases and J by 6 bases; unmatched bases: 4. The CDR3 extends over 14 amino acids. Per the germline V gene, CDR1 is MDHEN and CDR2 is SYDVKM. This clone has only a few counts. Per the authors' pipeline: The assay estimated nucleated cells by amplifying reference gene primers. The method was immunoSEQ multiplex PCR; TCRdb's version includes in-frame clones alone and lacks a portion of them. Clonal size and the V and J genes are those of that table, whereas D and trimming came from the DNA. Among 30,000 to 35,000 clones, more than 75% were seen once, and the ten largest hold about 38%.

The sample was peripheral blood. The chain employs TRBV28 and TRBJ2-5, with 12 bases identical to TRBD2. The TCR was taken from a man older than 75 with active or convalescent COVID-19. Here the CDR3 DNA reads TGTGCCAGCAGTCGACTAGCGGGAGTTAAGACCCAGTACTTC. Translation gives CASSRLAGVKTQYF. Full variable domain (missing parts from reference TRBV28 and TRBJ2-5): DVKVTQSSRYLVKRTGEKVFLECVQDMDHENMFWYRQDPGLGLRLIYFSYDVKMKEKGDIPEGYSVSREKKERFSLILESASTNQTSMYLCASSRLAGVKTQYFGPGTRLLVL.